The rows below give T cell receptor beta chains drawn from one sample of a study of CD8 T cells in ankylosing spondylitis. Each CDR3 protein gets one entry after TCRdb re-called the 5' RACE reads with MiXCR. In the table there are about 440,000 distinct CDR3 sequences, approximately 17% of which are singletons. The specimen was blood, either unsorted or a sorted T cell fraction (not recorded which). These receptors were collected from a male donor with ankylosing spondylitis. Both conserved end residues are part of each CDR3. The order of the fields is D gene, V gene, clone size, J gene, CDR3 DNA, CDR3 protein. The D gene is left open where the match is weak. Only some rows state a clone size, as once, few, many or a class for expanded clones.

D gene: .; V gene: TRBV9; clone size: .; J gene: TRBJ1-6; CDR3 DNA: TGTGCCAGCAGCCCCACAGGGTCTTATTCACCCCTCCACTTT; CDR3 protein: CASSPTGSYSPLHF
D gene: .; V gene: TRBV18; clone size: .; J gene: TRBJ1-1; CDR3 DNA: TGTGCCAGCTCACCAAATTCTTCCGGGACCTTTAAGAACACTGAAGCTTTCTTT; CDR3 protein: CASSPNSSGTFKNTEAFF
D gene: .; V gene: TRBV5-1; clone size: many; J gene: TRBJ2-5; CDR3 DNA: TGTGCCAGCAGCTTAGCGGCGGAGACCCAGTACTTC; CDR3 protein: CASSLAAETQYF
D gene: TRBD2; V gene: TRBV5-8; clone size: few; J gene: TRBJ2-7; CDR3 DNA: TGTGCCAGCAGCTCCCTTCGCTTTAGCGGGGTCTCCCAGTACTTC; CDR3 protein: CASSSLRFSGVSQYF
D gene: .; V gene: TRBV18; clone size: .; J gene: TRBJ1-3; CDR3 DNA: TGTGCCAGCTCAAGAACCGAAGCCATCTCTGGAAACACCATATATTTT; CDR3 protein: CASSRTEAISGNTIYF
D gene: .; V gene: TRBV15; clone size: many; J gene: TRBJ1-2; CDR3 DNA: TGTGCCACCAGCAGAGTCGTCAGGCCGGAAGGTGGCTACACCTTC; CDR3 protein: CATSRVVRPEGGYTF
D gene: .; V gene: TRBV7-9; clone size: few; J gene: TRBJ1-3; CDR3 DNA: TGTGCCAGCAGCTTAGGTCTACAGGCTGGAAACACCATATATTTT; CDR3 protein: CASSLGLQAGNTIYF
D gene: TRBD2; V gene: TRBV12-3/TRBV12-4; clone size: few; J gene: TRBJ2-2; CDR3 DNA: TGTGCCAGCAGTTTAGTACTAGCGGGGGGCCCGAACACCGGGGAGCTGTTTTTT; CDR3 protein: CASSLVLAGGPNTGELFF
D gene: .; V gene: TRBV30; clone size: .; J gene: TRBJ1-2; CDR3 DNA: TGTGCCTGGGGGAGGGAGTACGGAGGCTACACCTTC; CDR3 protein: CAWGREYGGYTF
D gene: TRBD1; V gene: TRBV7-2; clone size: many; J gene: TRBJ1-6; CDR3 DNA: TGTGCCAGCAGCCGTACAGGGGTGGATTCACCCCTCCACTTT; CDR3 protein: CASSRTGVDSPLHF
D gene: .; V gene: TRBV20-1; clone size: .; J gene: TRBJ2-1; CDR3 DNA: TGCAGTGCTAGGACCCACAATGAGCAGTTCTTC; CDR3 protein: CSARTHNEQFF
D gene: TRBD1; V gene: TRBV9; clone size: .; J gene: TRBJ2-1; CDR3 DNA: TGTGCCAGCAGCTTAAAGGACAGGGGCCCCTACAATGAGCAGTTCTTC; CDR3 protein: CASSLKDRGPYNEQFF
D gene: .; V gene: TRBV6-1; clone size: .; J gene: TRBJ1-4; CDR3 DNA: TGTGCCAGCAAGAGTGGGGGCAAGACTAATGAAAAACTGTTTTTT; CDR3 protein: CASKSGGKTNEKLFF
D gene: .; V gene: TRBV20-1; clone size: few; J gene: TRBJ2-5; CDR3 DNA: TGCAGTGCCCCCCCCGGAGCGCAAGAGACCCAGTACTTC; CDR3 protein: CSAPPGAQETQYF
D gene: .; V gene: TRBV2; clone size: .; J gene: TRBJ1-1; CDR3 DNA: TGTGCCAGCAGGCCGGGGCCCTCTCGGGAAGCTTTCTTT; CDR3 protein: CASRPGPSREAFF
D gene: .; V gene: TRBV6-2/TRBV6-3; clone size: .; J gene: TRBJ2-7; CDR3 DNA: TGTGCCAGCAGCTACTCTTATCAGGGTTCCTACGAGCAGTACTTC; CDR3 protein: CASSYSYQGSYEQYF
D gene: .; V gene: TRBV6-5; clone size: .; J gene: TRBJ2-2; CDR3 DNA: TGTGCCAGCAGTTACTCCCCCGGGGAGCTGTTTTTT; CDR3 protein: CASSYSPGELFF
D gene: TRBD1; V gene: TRBV10-3; clone size: few; J gene: TRBJ2-1; CDR3 DNA: TGTGCCATCAGCCCCGGGACAGGGTCCTACAATGAGCAGTTCTTC; CDR3 protein: CAISPGTGSYNEQFF
D gene: .; V gene: TRBV29-1; clone size: many; J gene: TRBJ2-1; CDR3 DNA: TGCAGCGTTGATTTTGGGTTATCCTACAATGAGCAGTTCTTC; CDR3 protein: CSVDFGLSYNEQFF
D gene: .; V gene: TRBV29-1; clone size: few; J gene: TRBJ1-5; CDR3 DNA: TGCAGCGTGGGAACGTCTAGCAATCAGCCCCAGCATTTT; CDR3 protein: CSVGTSSNQPQHF
D gene: TRBD2; V gene: TRBV9; clone size: few; J gene: TRBJ2-5; CDR3 DNA: TGTGCCAGCAGCCCGAGGGGACTAGCGGGGGTGGAGACCCAGTACTTC; CDR3 protein: CASSPRGLAGVETQYF
D gene: .; V gene: TRBV10-1; clone size: .; J gene: TRBJ1-1; CDR3 DNA: TGCGCCAGCGGTGGCCGGGCTTTCTTT; CDR3 protein: CASGGRAFF
D gene: .; V gene: TRBV3-1; clone size: .; J gene: TRBJ2-2; CDR3 DNA: TGTGCCAGCAGCCATAGCGGTACGAACACCGGGGAGCTGTTTTTT; CDR3 protein: CASSHSGTNTGELFF
D gene: TRBD1; V gene: TRBV12-3/TRBV12-4; clone size: few; J gene: TRBJ1-3; CDR3 DNA: TGTGCCAGCAGTCCGGGCTGGACAGGGGCTGGAAACACCATATATTTT; CDR3 protein: CASSPGWTGAGNTIYF
D gene: TRBD1; V gene: TRBV7-3; clone size: .; J gene: TRBJ2-1; CDR3 DNA: TGTGCCAGCAGCTTTGACAGGGCTAACTACAATGAGCAGTTCTTC; CDR3 protein: CASSFDRANYNEQFF
D gene: TRBD1; V gene: TRBV7-3; clone size: few; J gene: TRBJ2-2; CDR3 DNA: TGTGCCAGCAGCTTGGGACAGACCACCGGGGAGCTGTTTTTT; CDR3 protein: CASSLGQTTGELFF
D gene: .; V gene: TRBV7-8; clone size: .; J gene: TRBJ2-7; CDR3 DNA: TGTGCCAGCAGCCGCGCCTACGGCACCTACGAGCAGTACTTC; CDR3 protein: CASSRAYGTYEQYF
D gene: .; V gene: TRBV30; clone size: .; J gene: TRBJ2-6; CDR3 DNA: TGTGCCTGGAGTGAGGGACACTTAAACTCTGGGGCCAACGTCCTGACTTTC; CDR3 protein: CAWSEGHLNSGANVLTF
D gene: .; V gene: TRBV29-1; clone size: many; J gene: TRBJ1-1; CDR3 DNA: TGCAGCGTCCGACAGGAGGGAGGCGGTGAAGCTTTCTTT; CDR3 protein: CSVRQEGGGEAFF
D gene: TRBD2; V gene: TRBV20-1; clone size: few; J gene: TRBJ2-7; CDR3 DNA: TGCAGTATGACTAGCGGGATAGGTGAGCAGTACTTC; CDR3 protein: CSMTSGIGEQYF
D gene: .; V gene: TRBV30; clone size: .; J gene: TRBJ1-2; CDR3 DNA: TGTGCCTGGAGTGGAGGGAGCTATGGCTACACCTTC; CDR3 protein: CAWSGGSYGYTF
D gene: .; V gene: TRBV20-1; clone size: .; J gene: TRBJ1-5; CDR3 DNA: TGCAGTGCTAGAGATCTTGGGTTGGCGGCCAGCAATCAGCCCCAGCATTTT; CDR3 protein: CSARDLGLAASNQPQHF
D gene: .; V gene: TRBV4-1; clone size: .; J gene: TRBJ1-1; CDR3 DNA: TGCGCCAGCAGCCAAGTCGTCAGGAGGAACACTGAAGCTTTCTTT; CDR3 protein: CASSQVVRRNTEAFF
D gene: TRBD1; V gene: TRBV12-3/TRBV12-4; clone size: many; J gene: TRBJ1-1; CDR3 DNA: TGTGCCAGCAGTTTAGCACTCTCCGGGACAGAAAAAGCTTTCTTT; CDR3 protein: CASSLALSGTEKAFF
D gene: TRBD1; V gene: TRBV5-5; clone size: few; J gene: TRBJ2-1; CDR3 DNA: TGTGCCAGCAGCAACACCTCCTACAGGGGGCGCTCCTACAATGAGCAGTTCTTC; CDR3 protein: CASSNTSYRGRSYNEQFF
D gene: .; V gene: TRBV20-1; clone size: few; J gene: TRBJ1-5; CDR3 DNA: TGCAGTGCTAGTAGGCATCTTAGCAATCAGCCCCAGCATTTT; CDR3 protein: CSASRHLSNQPQHF
D gene: TRBD2; V gene: TRBV7-8; clone size: few; J gene: TRBJ2-1; CDR3 DNA: TGTGCCAGCAGTCCCCTAGCGGAATCTTACAATGAGCAGTTCTTC; CDR3 protein: CASSPLAESYNEQFF
D gene: .; V gene: TRBV7-9; clone size: .; J gene: TRBJ2-5; CDR3 DNA: TGTGCCAGCAGCTTAGATATTGGCGGGCCACAAGAGACCCAGTACTTC; CDR3 protein: CASSLDIGGPQETQYF
D gene: .; V gene: TRBV20-1; clone size: .; J gene: TRBJ1-2; CDR3 DNA: TGCAGTGCTAGAGAGGAGCAGCCCGCTAAAGGCTACACCTTC; CDR3 protein: CSAREEQPAKGYTF
D gene: .; V gene: TRBV20-1; clone size: few; J gene: TRBJ2-2; CDR3 DNA: TGCAGTGCCCCGGGACCGGAGAACACCGGGGAGCTGTTTTTT; CDR3 protein: CSAPGPENTGELFF
D gene: TRBD2; V gene: TRBV6-5; clone size: .; J gene: TRBJ2-3; CDR3 DNA: TGTGCCAGCAGTTACTCGACCGACGGGAGGGCCAGGGATTTT; CDR3 protein: CASSYSTDGRARDF
D gene: TRBD2; V gene: TRBV4-3; clone size: .; J gene: TRBJ2-1; CDR3 DNA: TGCGCCAGCAGCCAAGCTTTAGCGGGAGTCACCTACAATGAGCAGTTCTTC; CDR3 protein: CASSQALAGVTYNEQFF
D gene: TRBD1; V gene: TRBV29-1; clone size: few; J gene: TRBJ2-7; CDR3 DNA: TGCAGCGTCGGGACAGCCTTGTACGAGCAGTACTTC; CDR3 protein: CSVGTALYEQYF
D gene: .; V gene: TRBV7-8; clone size: .; J gene: TRBJ1-3; CDR3 DNA: TGTGCCAGCAGCCGTGACAGAATAGGAAACACCATATATTTT; CDR3 protein: CASSRDRIGNTIYF
D gene: .; V gene: TRBV12-3/TRBV12-4; clone size: few; J gene: TRBJ1-6; CDR3 DNA: TGTGCCAGCAGTGAATCACCGAAGGGACCTTCGCCCCTCCACTTT; CDR3 protein: CASSESPKGPSPLHF
D gene: TRBD1; V gene: TRBV5-6; clone size: few; J gene: TRBJ1-1; CDR3 DNA: TGTGCCAGCAGCTTACAGGGGCGAAACACTGAAGCTTTCTTT; CDR3 protein: CASSLQGRNTEAFF
D gene: .; V gene: TRBV20-1; clone size: few; J gene: TRBJ1-1; CDR3 DNA: TGCAGTGCCGGGCAGGGTTCCACTGAAGCTTTCTTT; CDR3 protein: CSAGQGSTEAFF
D gene: .; V gene: TRBV6-2/TRBV6-3; clone size: .; J gene: TRBJ2-7; CDR3 DNA: TGTGCCAGCAGTTACGCAATACGGGTTTCCGAGCAGTACTTC; CDR3 protein: CASSYAIRVSEQYF
D gene: .; V gene: TRBV4-2; clone size: few; J gene: TRBJ2-4; CDR3 DNA: TGTGCCAGCAGCCAAGAGTTAGGGCAAACCAAAACAGCCAAAAACATTCAGTACTTC; CDR3 protein: CASSQELGQTKTAKNIQYF
D gene: TRBD2; V gene: TRBV7-2; clone size: few; J gene: TRBJ2-1; CDR3 DNA: TGTGCCAGCAGCTTGATTCCAGCGGGATCAACCTACAATGAGCAGTTCTTC; CDR3 protein: CASSLIPAGSTYNEQFF
D gene: TRBD1; V gene: TRBV9; clone size: few; J gene: TRBJ1-1; CDR3 DNA: TGTGCCAGCAGCGTAGGACAGGGGGCGGGTATCACTGAAGCTTTCTTT; CDR3 protein: CASSVGQGAGITEAFF
D gene: .; V gene: TRBV5-1; clone size: few; J gene: TRBJ1-1; CDR3 DNA: TGCGCCAGCAGCTTATCACCTGGGTCTAGGAACACTGAAGCTTTCTTT; CDR3 protein: CASSLSPGSRNTEAFF
D gene: .; V gene: TRBV12-3/TRBV12-4; clone size: many; J gene: TRBJ1-1; CDR3 DNA: TGTGCCAGCAGTTTTCGTGTAGGCGAGAACACTGAAGCTTTCTTT; CDR3 protein: CASSFRVGENTEAFF
D gene: .; V gene: TRBV19; clone size: .; J gene: TRBJ2-1; CDR3 DNA: TGTGCCAGTAGCACCCGTGGTAGCGGTTCCTACAATGAGCAGTTCTTC; CDR3 protein: CASSTRGSGSYNEQFF
D gene: TRBD1; V gene: TRBV20-1; clone size: few; J gene: TRBJ2-1; CDR3 DNA: TGCAGTGCCCTCAGGGGGCTAAATCGGAATGAGCAGTTCTTC; CDR3 protein: CSALRGLNRNEQFF